The 24 T cell receptor beta chains in this list originate from one sample, sequenced in a study of PD-1 blockade in classical Hodgkin lymphoma. TCRdb's copy holds only in-frame clones and misses some; the assay was immunoSEQ multiplex PCR. The sample holds some 93,000 clones, over 80% seen once. The time point was: cycle 4 day 1 (C4D1), after 5 to 7 weeks of nivolumab. Following autologous stem cell transplantation, relapse occurred in every patient, and exposure to brentuximab vedotin varied. The starting material was peripheral blood mononuclear cells (PBMCs), obtained before the fourth cycle of nivolumab. The receptors were sampled from a human donor with classical Hodgkin lymphoma.

This clone was seen more than once but under ten times. This chain uses TRBV7-9 with TRBJ1-2, with D unresolved. The germline CDR1 and CDR2 sequences are SEHNR and FQNEAQ (reference sequence). V lost 5 bases to trimming and J lost 2 bases, with 12 bases between them. The CDR3 length is 14 residues. In DNA form, the CDR3 reads TGTGCCAGCAGCCAGCCGGGTGGGAACTATGGCTACACCTTC. This gives the protein CASSQPGGNYGYTF. Combining the CDR3 with reference TRBV7-9 and TRBJ1-2 gives the whole variable domain DTGVSQNPRHKITKRGQNVTFRCDPISEHNRLYWYRQTLGQGPEFLTYFQNEAQLEKSRLLSDRFSAERPKGSFSTLEIQRTEQGDSAMYLCASSQPGGNYGYTFGSGTRLTVV.

This clone was detected once. This chain links TRBV4-2 with TRBJ2-1; 7 positions agree with TRBD2. Trimming removed 1 base from V and 9 bases from J; junction bases left unmatched: 6. Germline-derived CDR1 and CDR2 are LGHNA and YNFKEQ. The CDR3 consists of 14 residues. CDR3 nucleotide sequence: TGTGCCAGCAGCCAAGTCCAGCGGGGCGGTGAGCAGTTCTTC. Protein sequence: CASSQVQRGGEQFF.

This chain connects TRBV28 to TRBJ2-5, with 12 bases matching TRBD2. The J segment lost 5 bases and the V segment lost 3 bases, leaving 4 bases of the junction unmatched. The CDR3 sequence is 15 residues long. Looked up from germline, CDR1 is MDHEN and CDR2 is SYDVKM. CDR3 nucleotide sequence: TGTGCCAGCAGTTTCCTAGCGGGAGGGGCTGAGACCCAGTACTTC. This encodes CASSFLAGGAETQYF.

The gene calls are TRBV19 and TRBJ2-1; 12 positions match TRBD2. The CDR3 has 14 amino acids. V gave up 10 bases and J gave up 5 bases; unmatched junction bases: 6. Germline V lookup: CDR1 LNHDA, CDR2 SQIVND (reference sequence). The DNA for the CDR3 is TGTGCCACCAACAGACTAGCGGGGGACAATGAGCAGTTCTTC. It codes for CATNRLAGDNEQFF.

This chain uses TRBV7-3 with TRBJ2-3; D not certain. The CDR3 covers 13 residues. Trimming cost V 5 bases and J 6 bases, with 12 bases left between them. Germline lookup yields CDR1 SGHTA and CDR2 FQGTGA. The CDR3 loop reads CASSAVPADTQYF. The DNA for the CDR3 is TGTGCCAGCAGCGCGGTCCCTGCGGATACGCAGTATTTT.

This chain connects TRBV4-3 to TRBJ2-3; 9 bases are shared with TRBD2. This CDR3 region has 15 residues. J lost 4 bases, V lost 0 bases, and 2 bases had no gene match. CDR1 is LGHNA, CDR2 YSLEER, per germline. In DNA form, the CDR3 reads TGCGCCAGCAGCCAAGAGGGGACTAGCTCAGATACGCAGTATTTT. It translates to CASSQEGTSSDTQYF.

J is TRBJ2-5 and V is TRBV7-2; D call uncertain. Germline CDR1 is SGHTA and CDR2 is FQGNSA. This CDR3 is built from 12 residues. Deletions cut 9 bases from V and 5 bases from J, with 13 bases between. The CDR3 loop reads CASKPDGETQYF. CDR3 sequence (DNA): TGTGCCAGTAAACCGGACGGGGAGACCCAGTACTTC.

The V and J genes are TRBV10-2 and TRBJ1-2; D gene uncertain. The CDR3 sequence is 13 residues long. Trimming left V 6 bases short and J 5 bases short, with 13 bases between. Germline values: CDR1 WSHSY, CDR2 SAAADI. CDR3 bases: TGCGCCAGCAGCCCTTCCGAAAGTTATGGCTACACCTTC. Amino acid sequence: CASSPSESYGYTF.

This chain uses TRBV11-1 with TRBJ2-2, with D perhaps matching TRBD1 (6 bases). The CDR3 contains 17 residues. The V end was cut by 5 bases, the J end by 4 bases, with 20 bases between. Per the germline V gene, CDR1 is SGHAT and CDR2 is FQDESV (reference sequence). CDR3 protein: CASSVDNRQDVTGELFF. CDR3 coding DNA: TGTGCCAGCAGCGTAGACAATAGACAGGACGTCACCGGGGAGCTGTTTTTT.

This chain joins TRBV6-4 and TRBJ1-1; no clear D gene. CDR3 length equals 13 residues. From germline, CDR1 is MRHNA and CDR2 SNTAGT. V gave up 6 bases and J gave up 4 bases, with 12 bases separating them. This CDR3 is CASSRGRGTEAFF. For the CDR3, the DNA is TGTGCCAGCAGCCGGGGTCGGGGCACTGAAGCTTTCTTT.

The chain couples TRBV5-1 to TRBJ1-1, with D possibly TRBD1 on 5 matching bases. Deletions cut 3 bases from V and 0 bases from J, with 12 bases between. This CDR3 contains 15 residues. Germline CDR1 is SGHRS and CDR2 is YFSETQ. The CDR3 spells CASSSPGQLNTEAFF. CDR3 DNA sequence: TGCGCCAGCAGCTCCCCGGGGCAATTGAACACTGAAGCTTTCTTT.

The V gene is TRBV27, the J gene TRBJ2-6; TRBD1 aligns across 9 bases. Germline-derived CDR1 and CDR2 are MNHEY and SMNVEV (reference sequence). The CDR3 length is 17 residues. The trim removed 4 bases at V and 2 bases at J, leaving 6 bases unmatched. CDR3 nucleotide sequence: TGTGCCAGCAGTTCGGGGACAGGGTGGACTGGGGCCAACGTCCTGACTTTC. As protein: CASSSGTGWTGANVLTF.

This sequence joins TRBV28 and TRBJ1-5, with D uncertain. V was shortened by 6 bases and J by 3 bases, with 12 bases between the two germline ends. CDR1 is MDHEN, CDR2 SYDVKM, per germline. This CDR3 is 14 amino acids long. The DNA of the CDR3 is TGTGCCAGCAGGCCCGCATTGAACAATCAGCCCCAGCATTTT. Translating it yields CASRPALNNQPQHF.

The chain joins TRBV5-1 to TRBJ2-1; D ambiguous. CDR1 SGHRS and CDR2 YFSETQ come from the germline V gene. The germline V and J ends were trimmed by 4 bases and 8 bases, with 19 bases remaining between them. This CDR3 has 15 amino acids. CDR3 DNA sequence: TGCGCCAGCAGCCTGGAAGGTAGGCAGATCGATGAGCAGTTCTTC. It specifies CASSLEGRQIDEQFF.

This rearrangement joins TRBV10-3 to TRBJ2-5, with TRBD2 matching over 9 bases. J gave up 6 bases and V 0 bases, and 5 bases lay outside the gene matches. The CDR3 spans 15 residues. Germline lookup yields CDR1 ENHRY and CDR2 SYGVKD. The CDR3 is CAISESVAGVKTQYF. DNA of the CDR3: TGTGCCATCAGTGAGTCGGTAGCGGGAGTGAAGACCCAGTACTTC.

V usage is TRBV10-3 and J usage is TRBJ2-7; D might be TRBD1 or TRBD2, each matching 6 bases. Germline V CDR1 and CDR2: ENHRY, SYGVKD. Trimming removed 0 bases from V and 2 bases from J, with 14 bases in between. The CDR3 length is 16 residues. CDR3 DNA sequence: TGTGCCATCAGTGAGTCGAGGGGGGCCTCCACCTACGAGCAGTACTTC. Residues: CAISESRGASTYEQYF.

The chain recombines TRBV2 with TRBJ1-2, with a possible D match to TRBD1 (5 bases). Germline CDR1 reads SNHLY; CDR2 reads FYNNEI. Trimming pared 5 bases from V and 4 bases from J, leaving 8 bases between. This CDR3 is built from 12 residues. Here the CDR3 DNA reads TGTGCCAGCAGTTGGGACGGCTATGGCTACACCTTC. Translation: CASSWDGYGYTF.

This chain joins TRBV28 and TRBJ2-7; 7 nucleotides align to TRBD2. Germline CDR1 is MDHEN and CDR2 is SYDVKM. This CDR3 has 14 amino acids. The trim removed 8 bases at V and 2 bases at J, leaving 9 bases unmatched. CDR3 DNA: TGTGCCAGCGTTAGGGAGGGCAGGGCCTACGAGCAGTACTTC. Its translation: CASVREGRAYEQYF.

On this clone: Other DNA sequences in this sample translate to the same CDR3. The chain couples TRBV10-3 to TRBJ2-7; TRBD2 matches 11 bases. Germline CDR1 ENHRY, CDR2 SYGVKD. The V and J ends lost 5 bases and 4 bases, in that order; junction bases with no gene match: 4. The CDR3 extends over 14 amino acids. The CDR3 sequence is CAISSGTSGYEQYF. DNA for the CDR3: TGTGCCATCAGTTCCGGGACTAGCGGTTACGAGCAGTACTTC.

The genes are TRBV10-3 and TRBJ2-1; D tentatively fits TRBD1 or TRBD2 (7 bases each). CDR3 length equals 15 residues. V gave up 6 bases and J gave up 4 bases, with 16 bases separating them. Germline CDR1 reads ENHRY; CDR2 reads SYGVKD. The CDR3 bases are TGTGCCATCAGCGCAGGGGGGGGGACTTACAATGAGCAGTTCTTC. Translation gives CAISAGGGTYNEQFF.

This clone was counted only a few times. This chain links TRBV4-2 with TRBJ1-5; D is uncertain. The CDR3 runs to 14 residues. Germline V CDR1 and CDR2: LGHNA, YNFKEQ. Between the trimmed V and J ends, which lost 5 bases and 3 bases, there was a span of 11 bases. CDR3 residues: CASSTEALNQPQHF. The CDR3, as DNA: TGTGCCAGCAGCACGGAGGCGCTCAATCAGCCCCAGCATTTT.

The chain couples TRBV30 to TRBJ1-2; 9 positions match TRBD1. Germline CDR1 is GTSNPN and CDR2 is SVGIG (reference sequence). CDR3 length: 12 residues. V dropped 2 bases and J dropped 8; count of bases not matched to a gene: 3. The chain's CDR3 is CAWSRTGEGYTF. CDR3 in DNA: TGTGCCTGGAGTCGGACAGGGGAAGGCTACACCTTC.

V is TRBV7-2 and J is TRBJ2-7; 12 positions match TRBD2. The germline gives CDR1 SGHTA, CDR2 FQGNSA. The V and J ends lost 5 bases and 5 bases, in that order; junction bases with no gene match: 10. The CDR3 consists of 16 residues. The CDR3: CASSPKRTSGAHEQYF. The CDR3 nucleotides read TGTGCCAGCAGCCCCAAGAGGACTAGCGGGGCCCACGAGCAGTACTTC. Based on the CDR3 plus reference TRBV7-2 and TRBJ2-7, the full variable domain is GAGVSQSPSNKVTEKGKDVELRCDPISGHTALYWYRQSLGQGLEFLIYFQGNSAPDKSGLPSDRFSAERTGGSVSTLTIQRTQQEDSAVYLCASSPKRTSGAHEQYFGPGTRLTVT.

The chain employs TRBV11-2 and TRBJ1-1; D is unclear. In germline, CDR1 is SGHAT, CDR2 FQNNGV. The CDR3 is 14 amino acids. V lost 4 bases to trimming and J lost 1 base, with 10 bases between them. The CDR3 DNA reads as TGTGCCAGCAGCTCGCGGGATTCGAACACTGAAGCTTTCTTT. It is translated as CASSSRDSNTEAFF.